This entry lists 12 T cell receptor beta chains sequenced from one sample in a study of control samples from healthy donors and cancer patients. The table came from immunoSEQ multiplex PCR; TCRdb's copy has only in-frame clones and leaves some out. Among roughly 92,000 clones listed, 85% to 90% were seen once. The sequencing sample was made of blood. The source is a woman between 45 and 60 years old in good health.

V is TRBV7-2 and J is TRBJ2-4; D unresolved. Germline V gene data show CDR1 as SGHTA and CDR2 as FQGNSA. Trimming left V 4 bases short and J 5 bases short, with 12 bases between. CDR3 length equals 14 residues. In nucleotides, the CDR3 is TGTGCCAGCAGCTCCCCCCGACTGGAAAACATTCAGTACTTC. This sequence encodes CASSSPRLENIQYF.

This chain links TRBV29-1 with TRBJ2-5; unclear D gene. The CDR3 is made up of 12 amino acids. Trimming stripped 4 bases from V and 4 bases from J, with 10 bases between. Germline CDR1 reads SQVTM; CDR2 reads ANQGSEA. CDR3 DNA sequence: TGCAGCGTTGGGAGATCCGGAGAGACCCAGTACTTC. It translates to CSVGRSGETQYF.

This clone has just one count. The rearrangement uses TRBV28 and TRBJ2-5; the D gene is possibly TRBD2 (5 bases). The germline V and J ends were trimmed by 3 bases and 7 bases, with 18 bases remaining between them. CDR1 is MDHEN and CDR2 is SYDVKM in the germline V gene. This CDR3 contains 15 residues. CDR3 DNA: TGTGCCAGCAGTTTTCCCCTCTACGAAGGAGGGACCCAGTACTTC. Its translation is CASSFPLYEGGTQYF. The full variable domain, its missing parts supplied by reference TRBV28 and TRBJ2-5, is DVKVTQSSRYLVKRTGEKVFLECVQDMDHENMFWYRQDPGLGLRLIYFSYDVKMKEKGDIPEGYSVSREKKERFSLILESASTNQTSMYLCASSFPLYEGGTQYFGPGTRLLVL.

V and J are TRBV21-1 and TRBJ1-1; the D segment call TRBD1 is taken from the table without a DNA check. TRBV21-1 is a pseudogene locus. The CDR3 runs 15 residues. Here the CDR3 reads CASNLTDRGYTEAFF. Written as DNA, the CDR3 is TGTGCCAGCAACCTAACCGACAGGGGCTACACTGAAGCTTTCTTT.

The CDR3 region is CASSPLGGQLSQETQYF. The CDR3 nucleotides read TGTGCCAGCAGCCCCCTGGGGGGGCAGCTCTCTCAAGAGACCCAGTACTTC. The chain employs TRBV5-6 and TRBJ2-5; D is perhaps TRBD2 (7 bases). The V end was cut by 4 bases, the J end by 2 bases, with 21 bases between. Germline CDR1 SGHDT, CDR2 YYEEEE. The CDR3 runs to 17 residues.

This sequence joins TRBV27 and TRBJ1-4, with D possibly TRBD1 on 6 matching bases. The V gene's germline CDR1 is MNHEY and CDR2 SMNVEV (reference sequence). Trimming shortened V by 5 bases and J by 5 bases, and 18 bases separated the two germline ends. The CDR3 length is 16 residues. The CDR3 DNA is TGTGCCAGCAGTCCCTCGGGGGGGCGGGGGAATGAAAAACTGTTTTTT. Its protein product is CASSPSGGRGNEKLFF.

The chain combines TRBV4-1 with TRBJ2-7; possible D gene TRBD1, 6 bases. The ends were cut back, 1 base at V and 9 bases at J, with 16 bases in the middle. From germline, CDR1 is MGHRA and CDR2 YSYEKL. The CDR3 runs 14 residues. This CDR3 is CASSQANVQGGQYF. The CDR3 DNA is TGCGCCAGCAGCCAAGCTAACGTACAGGGCGGGCAGTACTTC.

The chain is built from TRBV13 and TRBJ2-1, with 8 positions matching TRBD2. This CDR3 is built from 17 residues. CDR1 and CDR2 (germline): PRHDT, FYEKMQ (reference sequence). Trimming took 0 bases from V and 4 from J; bases not matched to a gene: 8. DNA of the CDR3: TGTGCCAGCAGCTTAGGAGGTGCGGGAGGAACGTACAATGAGCAGTTCTTC. Protein sequence: CASSLGGAGGTYNEQFF.

The chain recombines TRBV4-3 with TRBJ2-2; 8 bases are a match to TRBD1. V lost 5 bases and J lost 5; bases outside the gene matches: 7. The CDR3 extends over 15 amino acids. In germline, CDR1 is LGHNA, CDR2 YSLEER. CDR3 bases: TGCGCCAGCAGCGGATACAGGGGGGTGACCGGGGAGCTGTTTTTT. It encodes CASSGYRGVTGELFF.

The chain couples TRBV10-3 to TRBJ1-2; 7 bases fit TRBD1. Germline trimming cut 2 bases from V and 5 bases from J; bases unmatched to any gene: 2. In germline, CDR1 is ENHRY, CDR2 SYGVKD. This CDR3 contains 13 residues. CDR3 bases: TGTGCCATCAGTGAGCAGGGGGGGTATGGCTACACCTTC. Its translation is CAISEQGGYGYTF.

This chain uses TRBV7-2 with TRBJ2-1; D might be TRBD2 (6 bases). The CDR3 has 12 residues. CDR1 and CDR2 from the germline V gene are SGHTA and FQGNSA. V gave up 5 bases and J gave up 10 bases, with 12 bases separating them. In DNA form, the CDR3 reads TGTGCCAGCAGCCCCGGGAGACTAGAGCAGTTCTTC. It yields the protein CASSPGRLEQFF.

CDR3 region: CASSRDRGVSPLHF. The CDR3 coding sequence is TGTGCCAGTTCCCGGGACAGGGGGGTGTCACCCCTCCACTTT. This chain connects TRBV19 to TRBJ1-6; 11 bases are a match to TRBD1. V trimming: 8 bases; J trimming: 10 bases; junction bases outside the gene matches: 7. Looked up from germline, CDR1 is LNHDA and CDR2 is SQIVND (reference sequence). CDR3 size: 14 residues. The complete variable domain, with remaining parts taken from reference TRBV19 and TRBJ1-6, reads DGGITQSPKYLFRKEGQNVTLSCEQNLNHDAMYWYRQDPGQGLRLIYYSQIVNDFQKGDIAEGYSVSREKKESFPLTVTSAQKNPTAFYLCASSRDRGVSPLHFGNGTRLTVT.